Below are 21 T cell receptor beta chains sequenced from a single sample in a study of human T cells and chemical hapten exposure. TCRdb processed the RACE reads anew with MiXCR; each CDR3 protein has one entry. Here the sample spans around 110,000 distinct CDR3 sequences, around an eighth being singletons. The time point: patch test 1, 2 weeks after DPC sensitization. Treatment of the sample: therapeutic diphenylcyclopropenone sensitization with weekly scalp DPC. The specimen was whole blood, collected in connection with sensitization to the hapten diphenylcyclopropenone (DPC). These receptor sequences come from a woman in her 50s with alopecia areata. Some clones in this sample may be carry-over from other donors' samples.

In regard to this clonotype: One junction end disagrees with the germline gene, perhaps due to a read error. The CDR3 is CASTLTPGMSTGEQYF. The CDR3 DNA follows: TGCGCCAGCACCTTGACCCCTGGGATGTCGACGGGCGAGCAGTACTTC. The chain employs TRBV5-1 and TRBJ2-7; D gene uncertain. Germline CDR1 and CDR2: SGHRS and YFSETQ. The CDR3 sequence is 16 residues long.

This clonotype was seen many times. This chain connects TRBV6-2 or TRBV6-3 to TRBJ1-2; D gene uncertain. There are 13 residues in the CDR3. The V gene lost 2 bases and the J gene lost 4 bases, with 8 bases spanning the gap. Germline CDR1 and CDR2: MNHEY and SVGEGT. Here the CDR3 reads CASSYTSAYGYTF. CDR3 DNA sequence: TGTGCCAGCAGTTACACAAGCGCCTATGGCTACACCTTC.

In its sample, this clonotype was seen a few times. The chain is built from TRBV20-1 and TRBJ1-1; 11 bases are a match to TRBD1. This CDR3 has 15 amino acids. The V segment lost 0 bases and the J segment 6 bases; nucleotides outside the gene matches: 6. Per the germline V gene, CDR1 is DFQATT and CDR2 is SNEGSKA (reference sequence). As DNA, the CDR3 is TGCAGTGCTAGAGATCTCGGACAGGGGGCCCCTGAAGCTTTCTTT. It is translated as CSARDLGQGAPEAFF.

This clonotype was seen many times. CDR3 DNA: TGTGCCAGCAGTTCGAGTCGTAACACCGGGGAGCTGTTTTTT. Translated, it gives CASSSSRNTGELFF. The chain links TRBV28 to TRBJ2-2; D unresolved. The germline CDR1 and CDR2 sequences are MDHEN and SYDVKM. This CDR3 is built from 14 residues. The V end was cut by 4 bases, the J end by 2 bases, with 8 bases between.

The chain couples TRBV6-2 or TRBV6-3 to TRBJ1-2; D call uncertain. The CDR3 extends over 13 amino acids. V lost 8 bases and J lost 2, with 12 bases in between. CDR1 is MNHEY and CDR2 is SVGEGT in the germline V gene. Here the CDR3 reads CASAPDGNYGYTF. DNA for the CDR3: TGTGCCAGCGCTCCCGACGGAAACTATGGCTACACCTTC.

The chain uses TRBV27 and TRBJ2-3; 10 positions match TRBD1. Germline CDR1 and CDR2: MNHEY and SMNVEV (reference sequence). CDR3 size: 15 residues. Trimming cost V 8 bases and J 5 bases; bases outside gene matches: 10. CDR3 DNA: TGTGCCAGCGGGGCTCGACAGGGGGCACGAGATACGCAGTATTTT. Residues: CASGARQGARDTQYF.

V gene TRBV20-1 combines with J gene TRBJ2-7, with TRBD2 identical over 9 bases. Germline V gene sequence: CDR1 DFQATT, CDR2 SNEGSKA (reference sequence). V shed 3 bases, J shed 3 bases, and the junction held 6 bases outside the gene matches. There are 14 residues in the CDR3. CDR3 nucleotide sequence: TGCAGTGCTAGCGGCGATAGCGGGGGCTACGAGCAGTACTTC. Translated: CSASGDSGGYEQYF.

This clonotype was observed a handful of times. This chain connects TRBV6-1 to TRBJ1-5; tentatively, D is TRBD1 (5 bases). V lost 6 bases and J lost 6, with 15 bases in between. The CDR3 loop spans 14 amino acids. Germline V gene sequence: CDR1 MNHNS, CDR2 SASEGT. DNA for the CDR3: TGTGCCAGCAGCTATGTAGGGGTGGGTCAGCCCCAGCATTTT. It codes for CASSYVGVGQPQHF.

This chain uses TRBV28 with TRBJ1-6; D possibly corresponds to TRBD1 (6 bases). Germline CDR1 MDHEN, CDR2 SYDVKM. V lost 6 bases to trimming and J lost 13 bases, with 13 bases between them. This CDR3 comprises 12 residues. The CDR3 DNA is TGTGCCAGCAGGGAACAGGGATCTCCCCTCCACTTT. It codes for CASREQGSPLHF.

The chain combines TRBV6-1 with TRBJ1-4; no clear D gene. CDR1 and CDR2 (germline): MNHNS, SASEGT. CDR3 length: 14 residues. Trimming removed 0 bases from V and 10 bases from J, with 12 bases in between. The DNA of the CDR3 is TGTGCCAGCAGTGAAGCGGTAGGCTCTGGAAAACTGTTTTTT. Its protein product is CASSEAVGSGKLFF.

V usage is TRBV29-1 and J usage is TRBJ2-7; 9 bases agree with TRBD1. The CDR3 sequence is 12 residues long. With V trimmed by 4 bases and J by 3 bases, 1 base remained unmatched. CDR1 is SQVTM and CDR2 is ANQGSEA in the germline V gene. The CDR3, as DNA: TGCAGCGTTGGGGGACAGGGCTACGAGCAGTACTTC. It encodes CSVGGQGYEQYF.

Ten or more counts support this clonotype. V usage is TRBV24-1 and J usage is TRBJ2-3, with 10 positions matching TRBD2. Germline lookup yields CDR1 KGHDR and CDR2 SFDVKD. V lost 1 base, J lost 1 base, and 4 bases stayed unmatched. The CDR3 is 17 residues long. CDR3 in DNA: TGTGCCACCAGTGATTTTACGCTAGCGGGGGGCACAGATACGCAGTATTTT. Translating gives CATSDFTLAGGTDTQYF.

This clonotype has at least ten counts. The rearrangement uses TRBV12-3 or TRBV12-4 and TRBJ2-3, with 14 bases aligning to TRBD2. This CDR3 contains 15 residues. V lost 6 bases to trimming and J lost 7 bases; unmatched junction nucleotides: 6. CDR3 amino acids: CASSPGLAGVNTQYF. In DNA, the CDR3 is TGTGCCAGCAGCCCGGGACTAGCGGGAGTAAATACGCAGTATTTT.

Ten or more counts support this clonotype. The gene calls are TRBV4-1 and TRBJ1-1; unclear D gene. This CDR3 comprises 18 residues. CDR1 is MGHRA, CDR2 YSYEKL, per germline. Trimming left V 0 bases short and J 0 bases short, with 17 bases between. CDR3 DNA sequence: TGCGCCAGCAGCCAAGATAGGAAAGCGGTTAGGATGAACACTGAAGCTTTCTTT. Protein sequence: CASSQDRKAVRMNTEAFF.

This clonotype was seen more than once but under ten times. The J gene is TRBJ2-7, the V gene TRBV20-1; 7 positions agree with TRBD1. Germline V gives CDR1 DFQATT, CDR2 SNEGSKA (reference sequence). The CDR3 runs 13 residues. The V segment lost 0 bases and the J segment 9 bases; nucleotides outside the gene matches: 8. For the CDR3, the DNA is TGCAGTGCTAGAGAGGGGATTCGACAGGGGCAGTACTTC. It encodes CSAREGIRQGQYF.

V is TRBV11-2 and J is TRBJ2-3; 7 bases map to TRBD2. Germline values: CDR1 SGHAT, CDR2 FQNNGV. The CDR3 extends over 17 amino acids. Trimming removed 3 bases from V and 1 base from J; junction bases left unmatched: 10. CDR3 DNA sequence: TGTGCCAGCAGCTTGCGGGGCTCTGCGGGAGGCACAGATACGCAGTATTTT. Its translation: CASSLRGSAGGTDTQYF.

This clonotype occurred many times. This chain links TRBV27 with TRBJ2-2; possible D gene TRBD2, 5 bases. In germline, CDR1 is MNHEY, CDR2 SMNVEV (reference sequence). V shed 6 bases and J shed 6 bases, with 20 bases lying between them. This CDR3 region has 16 residues. The CDR3 DNA follows: TGTGCCAGCAGCCCCCAGGTGGGAGCCCATCCCGGGGAGCTGTTTTTT. Translated: CASSPQVGAHPGELFF.

The chain is built from TRBV7-2 and TRBJ1-1; no definite D call. The V gene's germline CDR1 is SGHTA and CDR2 FQGNSA. The CDR3 covers 13 residues. The ends were cut back, 1 base at V and 3 bases at J, with 6 bases in the middle. CDR3 region: CASSLVGYTEAFF. The CDR3, as DNA: TGTGCCAGCAGCTTAGTAGGGTACACTGAAGCTTTCTTT. The full variable domain, its missing parts supplied by reference TRBV7-2 and TRBJ1-1, is GAGVSQSPSNKVTEKGKDVELRCDPISGHTALYWYRQSLGQGLEFLIYFQGNSAPDKSGLPSDRFSAERTGGSVSTLTIQRTQQEDSAVYLCASSLVGYTEAFFGQGTRLTVV.

The V gene is TRBV19, the J gene TRBJ1-2, with 12 bases lining up with TRBD1. Per germline, CDR1 LNHDA and CDR2 SQIVND (reference sequence). CDR3 length: 14 residues. With V trimmed by 8 bases and J by 6 bases, 7 bases remained unmatched. The CDR3 loop is CASSGQGAQDGYTF. CDR3 nucleotide sequence: TGTGCCAGTTCGGGACAGGGGGCGCAGGATGGCTACACCTTC.

The genes are TRBV10-3 and TRBJ2-5, with 8 bases aligning to TRBD1. Germline V gene lookup returns CDR1 ENHRY and CDR2 SYGVKD. The J segment lost 4 bases and the V segment lost 3 bases, leaving 1 base of the junction unmatched. This CDR3 is built from 13 residues. Here the CDR3 reads CAISDQGAETQYF. The CDR3 bases are TGTGCCATCAGTGATCAGGGGGCAGAGACCCAGTACTTC.

This clonotype was seen only a few times. The chain recombines TRBV4-3 with TRBJ2-2; no firm D call. Trimming shortened V by 1 base and J by 6 bases, and 6 bases separated the two germline ends. The CDR3 has 13 amino acids. Germline CDR1 and CDR2: LGHNA and YSLEER. The CDR3 loop is CASSQVPAGELFF. DNA for the CDR3: TGCGCCAGCAGCCAAGTCCCCGCCGGGGAGCTGTTTTTT.